This TCR beta chain was identified in a study of T-cell memory formation after mild COVID-19. This clonotype showed up many times. The CDR3 contains 17 residues. V shed 0 bases and J shed 0 bases, with 9 bases lying between them. Germline V gene lookup returns CDR1 LGHNA and CDR2 YSLEER. TCRdb processed the 5' RACE reads anew with MiXCR; each CDR3 protein has one entry. The table has hundreds of thousands of distinct CDR3 sequences, under 15% seen once; the top ten hold less than 25%. The TCR sequence derives from a man aged 18 to 30 who had mild COVID-19 (a few samples of this study predate the infection). Cell type and time point are not known. The chain combines TRBV4-3 with TRBJ1-6; D gene unclear. The material sequenced was PBMCs or a T cell subset sorted from them (not recorded which). In DNA, the CDR3 is TGCGCCAGCAGCCAAGAGCCTCCAGGCTCCTATAATTCACCCCTCCACTTT. Amino acid sequence: CASSQEPPGSYNSPLHF.